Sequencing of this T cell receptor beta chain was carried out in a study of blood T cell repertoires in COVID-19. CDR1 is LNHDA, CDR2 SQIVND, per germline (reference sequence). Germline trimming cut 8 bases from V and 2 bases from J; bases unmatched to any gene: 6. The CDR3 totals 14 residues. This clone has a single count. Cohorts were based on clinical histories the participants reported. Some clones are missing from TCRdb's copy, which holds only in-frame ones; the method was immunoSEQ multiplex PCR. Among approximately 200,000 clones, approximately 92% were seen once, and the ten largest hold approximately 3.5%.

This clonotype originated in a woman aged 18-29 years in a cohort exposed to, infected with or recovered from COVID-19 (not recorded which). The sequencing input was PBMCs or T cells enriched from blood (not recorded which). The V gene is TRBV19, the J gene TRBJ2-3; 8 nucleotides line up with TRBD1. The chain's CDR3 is CASGIQGATDTQYF. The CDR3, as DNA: TGTGCCAGTGGCATCCAGGGGGCCACAGATACGCAGTATTTT.